The entry below gives a single T cell receptor beta chain sequence along with its context. What it recognizes is unknown. Primed by a sample-barcoded 5' primer and a J-beta primer mix, a second PCR proceeded for roughly 7 to 11 cycles. TCRdb re-called the 5' RACE reads with MiXCR, one entry per CDR3 protein. The sample includes 1.5 million to 1.9 million distinct CDR3 sequences, 35% to 45% seen only once; the top ten take about 4%. CDR3 length equals 14 residues. Germline assignment: CDR1 DFQATT and CDR2 SNEGSKA (reference sequence). V lost 1 base to trimming and J lost 5 bases; unmatched junction nucleotides: 5. The sample comes from a study of blood T cells in healthy people across ages. Study outcomes and limitations: Because sorting was not performed, PBMCs prevented conclusive naive versus antigen-experienced comparison.

Each donor was a healthy Caucasian individual from Russia, aged roughly 6 to 90. Total RNA was extracted at no less than 5 micrograms per sample. Sequencing was performed on blood. The chain couples TRBV20-1 to TRBJ2-5; 9 bases line up with TRBD2. The sequence was collected from a woman aged 18-35 years in good health. The CDR3: CSARVREGLETQYF. The CDR3 DNA reads TGCAGTGCTAGAGTGCGGGAGGGCCTGGAGACCCAGTACTTC.